This T cell receptor (beta chain) comes out of a study of T cell responses to AZD1222 COVID-19 vaccine. The study, taken as a whole, reports: Clonal diversity was possibly underestimated, and white British individuals and females predominated among donors. Spike-specific TCR repertoires showed rising breadth and depth after two AZD1222 doses. Close to half of all spike-specific TCRs reportedly target regions of the variants that are unmutated.

The count of this clone is one. What it binds is unknown. Other nucleotide sequences in the sample specify the same CDR3. Using immunoSEQ multiplex PCR, the repertoire was profiled, and TCRdb retains in-frame clones only, with some absent. The sample records 110,000 to 150,000 clones, 85% to 95% being singletons. This clonotype was obtained from an adult in good health. Source: peripheral blood, taken on day 0 of AZD1222 vaccination.

This chain's CDR3 is CAWSRGSGNTIYF. In DNA, the CDR3 is TGTGCCTGGAGTAGGGGCTCTGGAAACACCATATATTTT. The chain uses TRBV30 and TRBJ1-3; maybe TRBD1 (5 bases). Per germline, CDR1 GTSNPN and CDR2 SVGIG (reference sequence). This CDR3 is 13 amino acids long. The ends were cut back, 2 bases at V and 0 bases at J, with 5 bases in the middle.